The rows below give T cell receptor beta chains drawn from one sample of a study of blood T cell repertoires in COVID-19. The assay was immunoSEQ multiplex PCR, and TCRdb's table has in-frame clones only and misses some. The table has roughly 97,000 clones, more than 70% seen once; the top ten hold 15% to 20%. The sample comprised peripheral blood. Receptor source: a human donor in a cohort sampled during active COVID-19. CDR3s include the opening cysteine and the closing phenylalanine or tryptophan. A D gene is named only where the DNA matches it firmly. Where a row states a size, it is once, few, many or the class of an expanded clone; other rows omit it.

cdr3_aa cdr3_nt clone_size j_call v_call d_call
CASSVEPGSGYGYTF TGTGCCAGCAGCGTGGAACCAGGGTCTGGCTATGGCTACACCTTC . TRBJ1-2 TRBV9 .
CSVSIIGQGWGYTF TGCAGCGTTAGTATCATCGGACAGGGCTGGGGCTACACCTTC . TRBJ1-2 TRBV29-1 TRBD1
CATSDSGAQYGYTF TGTGCCACCAGTGATTCTGGGGCTCAATATGGCTACACCTTC few TRBJ1-2 TRBV24-1 .
CAIQNDRGPDEQYF TGTGCCATCCAAAATGACAGGGGGCCGGACGAGCAGTACTTC few TRBJ2-7 TRBV7-9 TRBD1
CASSLDSLALNTEAFF TGTGCCAGCAGCTTGGACTCTCTAGCTCTGAACACTGAAGCTTTCTTT once TRBJ1-1 TRBV5-5 .
CAISGVGAVNTEAFF TGTGCCATCAGTGGGGTGGGGGCCGTGAACACTGAAGCTTTCTTT . TRBJ1-1 TRBV10-3 .
CASSLVTASGAYEQYF TGTGCCAGCAGCTTAGTAACGGCTAGCGGGGCCTACGAGCAGTACTTC . TRBJ2-7 TRBV7-9 TRBD2
CASSPRGYNEQFF TGTGCCAGCAGCCCCCGCGGATACAATGAGCAGTTCTTC . TRBJ2-1 TRBV9 .
CASSQGTGTAGGSGANVLTF TGCGCCAGCAGCCAGGGTACCGGGACGGCCGGGGGCTCTGGGGCCAACGTCCTGACTTTC . TRBJ2-6 TRBV4-3 .
CASSKQGNTGELFF TGTGCCAGCAGCAAACAGGGAAACACCGGGGAGCTGTTTTTT . TRBJ2-2 TRBV11-2 .
CASSEELAGAGEQYF TGTGCCAGCAGTGAAGAACTAGCGGGAGCTGGTGAGCAGTACTTC . TRBJ2-7 TRBV6-1 TRBD2
CASSEGGSLRWQYF TGTGCCAGCAGTGAAGGGGGCAGCCTACGATGGCAGTACTTC . TRBJ2-7 TRBV6-1 .
CASSYPQGSEEQFF TGTGCCAGCAGTTATCCCCAGGGGAGTGAGGAGCAGTTCTTC . TRBJ2-1 TRBV6-2/TRBV6-3 .
CASSYKTRSRGTQYF TGTGCCAGCAGTTACAAGACTCGGAGCCGGGGGACCCAGTACTTC . TRBJ2-5 TRBV6-2/TRBV6-3 .
CASSLTSAGYTF TGTGCCAGCAGCCTAACCAGCGCGGGCTACACCTTC . TRBJ1-2 TRBV11-2 .
CASRAAGGYRELFF TGTGCCAGCAGAGCGGCAGGAGGGTACCGGGAGCTGTTTTTT few TRBJ2-2 TRBV5-8 .
CASSPDTGELFF TGTGCCAGCTCACCCGACACCGGGGAGCTGTTTTTT . TRBJ2-2 TRBV18 .
CASRQDRGGDTQYF TGTGCCAGTAGGCAGGACAGGGGAGGGGATACGCAGTATTTT . TRBJ2-3 TRBV2 TRBD1
CASSPNRDPNYGYTF TGTGCCAGCTCACCAAACCGGGATCCAAACTATGGCTACACCTTC . TRBJ1-2 TRBV18 .
CAISPQYYEQYF TGTGCCATCAGCCCCCAGTACTACGAGCAGTACTTC . TRBJ2-7 TRBV10-3 .
CASKLQGEETQYF TGTGCCAGCAAACTACAGGGGGAAGAGACCCAGTACTTC . TRBJ2-5 TRBV6-5 TRBD1
CASRRAVFDEQYF TGTGCCAGCAGGCGGGCGGTCTTTGACGAGCAGTACTTC . TRBJ2-7 TRBV11-2 .
CTSSHQTDREGTDTQYF TGCACCAGCAGCCACCAAACGGACCGGGAGGGCACAGATACGCAGTATTTT . TRBJ2-3 TRBV1 .
CASTNRHIANYGYTF TGTGCCAGCACTAACCGACATATAGCTAACTATGGCTACACCTTC once TRBJ1-2 TRBV6-5 .
CASSLGTEANYGYTF TGTGCCAGCAGCTTAGGGACAGAAGCTAACTATGGCTACACCTTC . TRBJ1-2 TRBV7-8 .
CAISESTSMSGGNPQYF TGTGCCATCAGTGAGTCGACTTCCATGAGTGGGGGGAATCCGCAGTATTTT . TRBJ2-3 TRBV10-3 .
CASSPRLAGGDTQYF TGTGCCAGCAGCCCCCGGCTAGCGGGAGGAGATACGCAGTATTTT . TRBJ2-3 TRBV28 TRBD2
CASSQDRGLASEAFF TGCGCCAGCAGCCAGGACAGGGGGCTAGCTTCTGAAGCTTTCTTT . TRBJ1-1 TRBV4-3 TRBD1
CASSSDSDNSYEQYF TGTGCCAGCAGTTCAGACAGCGACAACTCCTACGAGCAGTACTTC . TRBJ2-7 TRBV6-2/TRBV6-3 .
CASSLEARGSTDTQYF TGCGCCAGCAGCTTGGAGGCCAGGGGGTCCACAGATACGCAGTATTTT . TRBJ2-3 TRBV5-1 TRBD1
CASSQGRESGELFF TGTGCCAGCAGCCAAGGACGGGAATCCGGGGAGCTGTTTTTT . TRBJ2-2 TRBV3-1/TRBV3-2 .
CASSAHGRAEAFF TGTGCCAGCAGCGCTCACGGGAGAGCTGAAGCTTTCTTT few TRBJ1-1 TRBV11-1 .
CASSIDRARTEAFF TGTGCCAGCAGCATTGACAGGGCGCGGACTGAAGCTTTCTTT once TRBJ1-1 TRBV7-2 TRBD1
CASSFGHEQYF TGTGCCAGCAGCTTTGGGCACGAGCAGTACTTC . TRBJ2-7 TRBV11-2 .
CATRTSGSYEQYF TGTGCCACGAGGACTAGCGGGAGTTACGAGCAGTACTTC . TRBJ2-7 TRBV15 TRBD2
CASTTWAGGRNEQFF TGTGCCAGCACCACATGGGCGGGAGGAAGGAATGAGCAGTTCTTC . TRBJ2-1 TRBV5-4 TRBD2
CSVEVQRTYEQYF TGCAGCGTTGAAGTTCAGCGAACCTACGAGCAGTACTTC . TRBJ2-7 TRBV29-1 .
CASSRSGGDEQYF TGTGCCAGCTCACGATCGGGTGGTGACGAGCAGTACTTC . TRBJ2-7 TRBV18 .
CASSQESTTEQYF TGTGCCAGCAGCCAAGAGTCGACTACCGAGCAGTACTTC . TRBJ2-7 TRBV3-1/TRBV3-2 .
CASSGRLGFTDTQYF TGTGCCAGCAGCGGCAGACTAGGGTTCACAGATACGCAGTATTTT once TRBJ2-3 TRBV5-4 .
CASSYSMYGDSTPYEQYF TGTGCCAGCAGTTACTCGATGTACGGAGACTCTACACCCTACGAGCAGTACTTC . TRBJ2-7 TRBV6-2/TRBV6-3 .
CSVEGGVDNEQFF TGCAGCGTTGAGGGGGGTGTCGACAATGAGCAGTTCTTC . TRBJ2-1 TRBV29-1 .
CASSHDFGELFF TGTGCCAGCAGTCACGACTTCGGGGAGCTGTTTTTT once TRBJ2-2 TRBV12-3/TRBV12-4 .
CASSRTSLTYEQYF TGTGCCAGCAGCCGGACTAGCCTTACCTACGAGCAGTACTTC once TRBJ2-7 TRBV6-6 TRBD2
CASSSGTGSYNEQFF TGTGCCAGCAGTTCCGGGACAGGCTCCTACAATGAGCAGTTCTTC . TRBJ2-1 TRBV6-5 TRBD1
CASSLVADTQYF TGCGCCAGCAGCTTGGTCGCAGATACGCAGTATTTT . TRBJ2-3 TRBV5-1 .
CASSFTGTYEQYF TGTGCCAGCAGCTTTACCGGGACATACGAGCAGTACTTC . TRBJ2-7 TRBV11-2 .
CASEPSHTGELFF TGTGCCAGCGAGCCGAGCCACACCGGGGAGCTGTTTTTT few TRBJ2-2 TRBV6-5 .